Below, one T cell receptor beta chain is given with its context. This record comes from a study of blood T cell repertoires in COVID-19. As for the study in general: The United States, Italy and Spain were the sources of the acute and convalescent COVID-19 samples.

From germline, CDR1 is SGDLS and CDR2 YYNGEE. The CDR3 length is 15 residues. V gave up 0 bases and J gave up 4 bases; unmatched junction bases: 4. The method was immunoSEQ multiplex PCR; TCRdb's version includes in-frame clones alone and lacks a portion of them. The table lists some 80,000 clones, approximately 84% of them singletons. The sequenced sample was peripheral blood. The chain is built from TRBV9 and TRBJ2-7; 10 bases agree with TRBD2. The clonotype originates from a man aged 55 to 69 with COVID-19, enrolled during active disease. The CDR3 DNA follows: TGTGCCAGCAGCGTAGGGCTAGCGGGAGAGTACGAGCAGTACTTC. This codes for CASSVGLAGEYEQYF.